This T cell receptor (beta chain) was sequenced in a study of T-cell reconstitution after alpha-beta-depleted transplantation in children (dated by TCRdb to between 2015 and 2016). With regard to the full study: T-cell immune reconstitution after TCRalphabeta/CD19-depleted allogeneic hematopoietic cell transplantation in children was quantitatively tracked in the study by means of TCR repertoire profiling. The paper as a whole reports these results and caveats: The apparently early alphabetaT-cell count recovery about two months after transplant was reportedly dependent on only several hundred rapidly expanded clones derived from non-depleted graft cells. In some patients, the high TCRbeta diversity seen at day 60 was put down to recipient T cells and intrathymic progenitors that had survived conditioning. Over subsequent months, a decline in hyperexpanded clone frequencies was noted, and after one year, T-cell counts and TCRbeta diversity were mostly ascribed to newly produced T cells.

This clonotype was seen repeatedly, ten times or more. Its binding antigen is unknown. Per-base quality was not reported, and no clone a single base away is much larger than it. The library was obtained by PCR. These reads were obtained on an Illumina HiSeq 2500. TCR libraries were prepared with molecular barcoding, using unique molecular identifiers to normalize TCRbeta repertoire quantification. Through fastp at Q25 and MiXCR, TCRdb rebuilt clones from the public reads, retaining in-frame beta chains. All rows with the same CDR3 protein become a single entry with the most common DNA and genes. For this sample the table gives around 300,000 distinct CDR3 sequences, of which approximately 23% were detected only once. The ten largest clones take up about a tenth of the sample. The V and J ends are trimmed by 4 bases and 3 bases, leaving 7 bases between them. Via the germline V gene (reference sequence), CDR1 is DFQATT and CDR2 SNEGSKA. The CDR3, cysteine through phenylalanine, is 11 amino acids long. The only DNA kept is the CDR3, 33 bases in frame from the first base.

What this sample's treatment or condition label stands for: allogeneic hematopoietic cell transplantation with graft depleted of TCRalphabeta T cells and CD19 B cells. The children who served as transplant recipients had been given grafts of TCRalphabeta/CD19-depleted allogeneic hematopoietic cells. Specimen: PBMCs, mostly from graft donor cells, collected 180 days after TCRalphabeta/CD19-depleted stem cell transplant. The receptor's source is a male patient aged 10-17 years who had a stem cell transplant for acute lymphoblastic leukemia, so the T cells may come from the graft donor. This receptor chain uses TRBV20-1 and TRBJ2-7; the D gene assignment is ambiguous. CDR3 loop: CSATPHYEQYF. The DNA sequence is as follows: TGCAGTGCTACCCCGCACTACGAGCAGTACTTC.